This TCR beta chain was profiled in a study of regulatory T cells in long-lasting Graves disease. Time point here: newly diagnosed GD, antithyroid drugs for less than 3 months. Extracted PBMC RNA gave rise to the TCR library. Enrollment of patients was through an endocrinology department in Xi'an, China. With iRepertoire HTBI primers and Arm-PCR of CDR3 regions, TCR beta libraries were built. TCRdb re-called the multiplex PCR reads with MiXCR, one entry per CDR3 protein. The table shows about 420,000 distinct CDR3 sequences, with roughly 17% occurring only once. A remark on this clonotype: Antigen specificity is unknown.

This CDR3 region has 13 residues. Trimming removed 0 bases from V and 10 bases from J, with 9 bases in between. The germline gives CDR1 MNHEY, CDR2 SVGAGI. General study points: TCR diversity was lower in persistent than newly diagnosed Graves' disease.

These data were also filed under a second study, of T cells in Graves' hyperthyroidism and ophthalmopathy.

The chain links TRBV6-5 to TRBJ1-4, with unresolved D. This TCR derives from a woman aged 18-29 years with Graves disease. The source was peripheral blood mononuclear cells (PBMCs), collected at new diagnosis, from a patient treated with antithyroid drugs. CDR3 loop: CASSYSESGKLFF. Here the CDR3 DNA reads TGTGCCAGCAGTTACTCTGAAAGTGGAAAACTGTTTTTT.